This is a list of T cell receptor beta chains from one sample in a study of response to subunit inactivated influenza vaccine. TCRdb re-called the RT-PCR reads through MiXCR, storing one row per CDR3 protein. The repertoire holds about 530,000 distinct CDR3 sequences, with over 10% as singletons. The material sequenced was PBMCs from blood, taken around seven weeks after vaccination. Receptors originate from a man between 50 and 59 years old who received an inactivated influenza vaccine. The conserved cysteine and the conserved F or W are not part of the CDR3 here.

TRBJ2-3 TRBV7-2 ASSPGTLYTDTQY
TRBJ2-5 TRBV24-1 ATSDSGQARETQY
TRBJ2-5 TRBV3-1 ASSQEAVYSGDQETQY
TRBJ2-1 TRBV12-3/TRBV12-4 AFSLTSGGSGNNEQF
TRBJ1-5 TRBV3-1 ASSQDLQGFQPQH
TRBJ2-6 TRBV24-1 ATSVGLAGESGANVLT
TRBJ2-5 TRBV20-1 SCGQGGTQY
TRBJ2-7 TRBV4-3 ASSQDGLTEQY
TRBJ2-1 TRBV7-6 ASSLIPGYSGRETYNEQF
TRBJ2-3 TRBV5-1 ASSLASGTTDTQY
TRBJ2-1 TRBV20-1 SARTSGGAFHSYNEQF
TRBJ2-7 TRBV29-1 SVAGVQGEIYEQY
TRBJ2-3 TRBV20-1 SVIESGGALLGDTQY
TRBJ2-7 TRBV12-3/TRBV12-4 ASSFQSGGRVHEQY
TRBJ2-3 TRBV20-1 SARDPTDTQY
TRBJ1-2 TRBV14 ASSQDWLPGHGKYGYT
TRBJ2-7 TRBV6-5 ASSYVGSSYEQY
TRBJ2-7 TRBV25-1 ASSEYGPLEQY
TRBJ1-5 TRBV2 ASSDEMWMRNQPQH
TRBJ1-2 TRBV6-5 ASSYQKDRGLGYGYT
TRBJ2-7 TRBV7-9 ASTGVGAQY
TRBJ2-1 TRBV29-1 SDSGSFNEQF
TRBJ2-1 TRBV7-2 ASSPPPEGAKIF
TRBJ2-5 TRBV12-3/TRBV12-4 ASSPDRGYQETQY
TRBJ1-5 TRBV7-2 ASSREGEPQH
TRBJ2-1 TRBV4-1 ASSQGIRGLAGAYEQF
TRBJ2-1 TRBV7-3 ASSTQGSNNEQF
TRBJ2-4 TRBV24-1 ATSVAGGDIQY
TRBJ1-5 TRBV12-3/TRBV12-4 ASRAGTGSNQPQH
TRBJ2-2 TRBV10-1 AAYPGQGDTGELF
TRBJ2-6 TRBV9 ASSVSIGANVLT
TRBJ2-7 TRBV20-1 SARDLLLAGGLREQY
TRBJ2-5 TRBV28 ASSPLWGSQETQY
TRBJ1-1 TRBV27 ASSLYAGMNTEAF
TRBJ2-1 TRBV5-1 ASTYFGQNNEQF
TRBJ2-1 TRBV12-3/TRBV12-4 ASSWRGQGGEQF
TRBJ1-2 TRBV12-3/TRBV12-4 ASSNSISGYT
TRBJ2-1 TRBV4-3 ASSQDYYLSSYNEQF
TRBJ2-5 TRBV28 ASSLTSGNEETQY
TRBJ2-3 TRBV6-2/TRBV6-3 ASSYEVRTDTQY
TRBJ1-5 TRBV7-2 ASSTQAGQPQH
TRBJ2-4 TRBV7-2 ASSTRGGINIQY
TRBJ2-7 TRBV5-5 ASSLVGLGLYEQY
TRBJ2-7 TRBV12-3/TRBV12-4 ASSSGTGSY
TRBJ2-7 TRBV5-1 ASSFAGTGGPYEQY
TRBJ2-1 TRBV6-2/TRBV6-3 ASGRSPVYNEQF
TRBJ2-7 TRBV29-1 SVDQGGRGEQY
TRBJ2-1 TRBV5-1 ASSPISGTSGHEQF
TRBJ2-1 TRBV5-1 ASSEGNEQF
TRBJ1-2 TRBV28 ASSPTNFYCGYT
TRBJ2-7 TRBV7-2 ASSLEGTGRAEQY
TRBJ2-1 TRBV7-2 ASSQRAGGRNEQF
TRBJ2-7 TRBV5-1 ASSLEGTGYNEQY
TRBJ2-1 TRBV29-1 SVERAERRYNEQF
TRBJ2-2 TRBV24-1 ATSDFGQGPAGELF
TRBJ1-2 TRBV5-5 ASSAATGGANYGYT
TRBJ2-1 TRBV7-9 ASSLRGGHQTRNEQF
TRBJ2-3 TRBV29-1 SVVTGFMPDTQY